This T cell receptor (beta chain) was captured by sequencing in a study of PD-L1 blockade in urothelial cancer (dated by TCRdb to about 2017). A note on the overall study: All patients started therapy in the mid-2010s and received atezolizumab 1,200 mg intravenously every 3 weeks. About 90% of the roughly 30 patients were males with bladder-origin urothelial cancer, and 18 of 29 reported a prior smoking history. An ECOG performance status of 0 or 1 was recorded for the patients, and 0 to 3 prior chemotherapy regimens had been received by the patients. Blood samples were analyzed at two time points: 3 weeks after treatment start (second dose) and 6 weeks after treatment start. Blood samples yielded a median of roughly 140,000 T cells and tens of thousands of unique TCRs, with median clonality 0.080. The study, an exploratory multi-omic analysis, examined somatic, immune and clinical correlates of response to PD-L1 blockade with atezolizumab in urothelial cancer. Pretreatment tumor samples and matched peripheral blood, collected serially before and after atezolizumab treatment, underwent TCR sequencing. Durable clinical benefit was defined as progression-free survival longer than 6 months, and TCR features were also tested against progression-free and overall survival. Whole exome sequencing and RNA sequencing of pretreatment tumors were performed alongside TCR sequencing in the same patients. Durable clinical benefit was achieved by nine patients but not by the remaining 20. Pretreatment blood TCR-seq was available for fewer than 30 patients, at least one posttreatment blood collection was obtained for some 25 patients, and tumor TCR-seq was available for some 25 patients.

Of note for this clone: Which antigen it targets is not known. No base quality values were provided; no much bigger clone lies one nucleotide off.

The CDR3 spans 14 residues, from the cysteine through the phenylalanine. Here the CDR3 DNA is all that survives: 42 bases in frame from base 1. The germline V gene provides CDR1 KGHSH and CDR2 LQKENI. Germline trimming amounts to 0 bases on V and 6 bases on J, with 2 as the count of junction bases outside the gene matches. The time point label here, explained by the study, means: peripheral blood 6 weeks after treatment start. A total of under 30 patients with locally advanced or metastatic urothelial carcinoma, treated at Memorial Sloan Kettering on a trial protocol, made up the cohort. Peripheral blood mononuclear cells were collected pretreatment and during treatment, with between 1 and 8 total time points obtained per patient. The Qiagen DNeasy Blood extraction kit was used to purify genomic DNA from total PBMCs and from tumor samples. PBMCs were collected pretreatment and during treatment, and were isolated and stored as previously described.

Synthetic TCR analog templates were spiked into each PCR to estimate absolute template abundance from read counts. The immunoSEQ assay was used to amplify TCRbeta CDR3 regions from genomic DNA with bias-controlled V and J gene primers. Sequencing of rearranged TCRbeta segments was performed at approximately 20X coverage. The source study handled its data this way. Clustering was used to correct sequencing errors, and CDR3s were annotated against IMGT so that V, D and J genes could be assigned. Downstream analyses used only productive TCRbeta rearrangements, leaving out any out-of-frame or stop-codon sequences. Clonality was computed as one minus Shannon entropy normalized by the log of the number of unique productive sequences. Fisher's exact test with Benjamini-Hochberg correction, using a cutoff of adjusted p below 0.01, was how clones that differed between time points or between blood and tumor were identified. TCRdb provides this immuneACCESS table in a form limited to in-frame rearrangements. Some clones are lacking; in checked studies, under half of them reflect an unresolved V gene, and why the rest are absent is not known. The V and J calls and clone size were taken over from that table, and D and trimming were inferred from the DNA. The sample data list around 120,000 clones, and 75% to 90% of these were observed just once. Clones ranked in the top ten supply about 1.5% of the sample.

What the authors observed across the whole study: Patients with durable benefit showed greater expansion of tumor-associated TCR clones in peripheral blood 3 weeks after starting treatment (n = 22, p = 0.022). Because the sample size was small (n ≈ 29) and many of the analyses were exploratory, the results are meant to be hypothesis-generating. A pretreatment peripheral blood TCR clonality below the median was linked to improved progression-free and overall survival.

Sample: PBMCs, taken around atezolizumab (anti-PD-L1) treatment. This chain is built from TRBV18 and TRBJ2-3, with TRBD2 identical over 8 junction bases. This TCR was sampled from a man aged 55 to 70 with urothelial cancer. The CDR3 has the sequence CASSPPTGGDTQYF. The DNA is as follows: TGTGCCAGCTCACCACCGACGGGAGGGGATACGCAGTATTTT. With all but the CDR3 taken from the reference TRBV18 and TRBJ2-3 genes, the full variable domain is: NAGVMQNPRHLVRRRGQEARLRCSPMKGHSHVYWYRQLPEEGLKFMVYLQKENIIDESGMPKERFSAEFPKEGPSILRIQQVVRGDSAAYFCASSPPTGGDTQYFGPGTRLTVL.